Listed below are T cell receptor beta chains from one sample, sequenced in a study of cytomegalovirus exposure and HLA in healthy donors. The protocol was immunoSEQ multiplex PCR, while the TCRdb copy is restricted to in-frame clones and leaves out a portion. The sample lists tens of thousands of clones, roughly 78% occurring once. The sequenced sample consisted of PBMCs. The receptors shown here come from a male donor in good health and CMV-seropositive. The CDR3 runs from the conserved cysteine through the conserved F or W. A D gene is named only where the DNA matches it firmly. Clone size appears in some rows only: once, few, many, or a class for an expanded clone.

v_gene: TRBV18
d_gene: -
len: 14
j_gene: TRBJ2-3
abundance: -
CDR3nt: TGTGCCAGCTCACCATCGACGGCGGGAGATACGCAGTATTTT
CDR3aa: CASSPSTAGDTQYF

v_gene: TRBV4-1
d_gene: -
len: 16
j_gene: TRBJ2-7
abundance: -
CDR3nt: TGCGCCAGCAGCCAAGATCAGCAGGTGGTGTCCTACGAGCAGTACTTC
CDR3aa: CASSQDQQVVSYEQYF

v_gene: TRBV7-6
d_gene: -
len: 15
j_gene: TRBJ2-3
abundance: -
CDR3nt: TGTGCCAGCAGCAAAGCGGGCTACCCGAGCGATACGCAGTATTTT
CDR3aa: CASSKAGYPSDTQYF

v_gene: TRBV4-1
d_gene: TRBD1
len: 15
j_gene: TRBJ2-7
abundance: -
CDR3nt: TGCGCCAGCAGCCAAGACGGGACAGGGGCCTACGAGCAGTACTTC
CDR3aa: CASSQDGTGAYEQYF

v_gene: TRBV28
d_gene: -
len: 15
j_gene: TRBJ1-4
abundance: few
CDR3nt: TGTGCCAGCAGTTTATTCCAGGGAACTAATGAAAAACTGTTTTTT
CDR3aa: CASSLFQGTNEKLFF

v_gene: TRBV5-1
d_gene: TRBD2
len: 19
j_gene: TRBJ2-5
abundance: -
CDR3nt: TGCGCCAGCAGCTTGGGGGGGCGGGAGGGCGCTCGGAATCAAGAGACCCAGTACTTC
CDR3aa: CASSLGGREGARNQETQYF

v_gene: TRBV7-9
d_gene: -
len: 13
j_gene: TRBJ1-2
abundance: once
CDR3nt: TGTGCCAGCAGCTTAGGACAGTACTATGGCTACACCTTC
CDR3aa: CASSLGQYYGYTF

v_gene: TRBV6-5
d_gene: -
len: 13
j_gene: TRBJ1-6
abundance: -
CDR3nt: TGTGCCAGCAGACCCGACAGGTATTCACCCCTCCACTTT
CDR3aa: CASRPDRYSPLHF

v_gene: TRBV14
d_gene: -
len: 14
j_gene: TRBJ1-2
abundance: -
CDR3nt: TGTGCCAGCAGCCAACTATTAAATTCAGGCGGCTACACCTTC
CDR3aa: CASSQLLNSGGYTF

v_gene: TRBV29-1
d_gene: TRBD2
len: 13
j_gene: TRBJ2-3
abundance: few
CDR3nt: TGCAGCGTTAGCGGGGGGGCCTCGGATACGCAGTATTTT
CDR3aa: CSVSGGASDTQYF

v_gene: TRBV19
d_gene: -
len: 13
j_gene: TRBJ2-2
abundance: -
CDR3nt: TGTGCCACCAGCGTCGATCGACCCGGGGAGCTGTTTTTT
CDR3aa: CATSVDRPGELFF

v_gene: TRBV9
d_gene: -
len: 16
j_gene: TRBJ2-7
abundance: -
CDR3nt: TGTGCCAGCAGCGCCCTCGGGGGAGGCTCCTCTACCGAGCAGTACTTC
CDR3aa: CASSALGGGSSTEQYF

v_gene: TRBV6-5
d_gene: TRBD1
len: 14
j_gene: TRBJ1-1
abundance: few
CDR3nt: TGTGCCAGCAGCACGAAGATAGGGACAGGGGAAGCTTTCTTT
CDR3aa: CASSTKIGTGEAFF

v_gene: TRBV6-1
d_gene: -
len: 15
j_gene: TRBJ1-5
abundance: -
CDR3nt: TGTGCCAGCAACGGTCGGGGGGCTGGCAATCAGCCCCAGCATTTT
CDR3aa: CASNGRGAGNQPQHF

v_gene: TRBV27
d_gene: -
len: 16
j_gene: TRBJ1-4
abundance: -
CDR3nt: TGTGCCAGCAGTCCAACCTTACAGGGCGCCAATGAAAAACTGTTTTTT
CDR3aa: CASSPTLQGANEKLFF

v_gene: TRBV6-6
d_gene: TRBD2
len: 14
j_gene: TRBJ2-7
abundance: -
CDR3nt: TGTGCCAGCAGTTCATCCGGGGGGGCCGTCGAGCAGTACTTC
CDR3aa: CASSSSGGAVEQYF

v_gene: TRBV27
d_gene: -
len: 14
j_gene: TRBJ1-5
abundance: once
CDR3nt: TGTGCCAGCAGTCTCGATGGGCCGCATCAGCCCCAGCATTTT
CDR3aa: CASSLDGPHQPQHF

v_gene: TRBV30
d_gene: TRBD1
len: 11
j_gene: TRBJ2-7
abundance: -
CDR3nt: TGTGCCTGGATAAAGGGGGCCGGGCAGTACTTC
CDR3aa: CAWIKGAGQYF

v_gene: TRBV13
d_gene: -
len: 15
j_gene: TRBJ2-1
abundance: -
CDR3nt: TGTGCCAGCAGCCCGACACCGCCCTCCTACAATGAGCAGTTCTTC
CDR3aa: CASSPTPPSYNEQFF

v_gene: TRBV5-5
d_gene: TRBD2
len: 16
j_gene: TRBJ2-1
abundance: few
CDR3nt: TGTGCCAGCTCGGGAACGAGACTAGCACAGAACAATGAGCAGTTCTTC
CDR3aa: CASSGTRLAQNNEQFF

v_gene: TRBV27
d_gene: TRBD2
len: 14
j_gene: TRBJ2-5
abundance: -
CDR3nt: TGTGCCAGCAGTTTCACGGGGGGGTCAGAGACCCAGTACTTC
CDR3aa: CASSFTGGSETQYF

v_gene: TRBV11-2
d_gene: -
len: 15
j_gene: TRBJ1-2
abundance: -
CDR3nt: TGTGCCAGCAGGGCTATACCAGGGGCGGGCTATGGCTACACCTTC
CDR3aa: CASRAIPGAGYGYTF

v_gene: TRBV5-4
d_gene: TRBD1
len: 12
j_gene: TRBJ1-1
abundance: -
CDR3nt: TGTGCCAGCAGCCAGGAAGGGACAGGGGGGGACTTT
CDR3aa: CASSQEGTGGDF

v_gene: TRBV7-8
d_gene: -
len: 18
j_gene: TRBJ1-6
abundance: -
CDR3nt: TGTGCCAGCAGCTTAGTCGTGCAGGGCCGCTCCTATAATTCACCCCTCCACTTT
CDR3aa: CASSLVVQGRSYNSPLHF

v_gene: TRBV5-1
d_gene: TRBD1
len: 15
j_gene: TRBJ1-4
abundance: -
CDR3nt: TGCGCCAGCAGCTCCAGACAGGGGGTAAATGAAAAACTGTTTTTT
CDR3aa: CASSSRQGVNEKLFF

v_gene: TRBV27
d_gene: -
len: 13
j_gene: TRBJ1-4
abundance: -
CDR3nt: TGTGCCAGCAGACGGGGACACGCTGAAAAACTGTTTTTT
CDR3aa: CASRRGHAEKLFF

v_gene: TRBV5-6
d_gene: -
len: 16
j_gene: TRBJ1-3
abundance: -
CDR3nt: TGTGCCAGCAGCTTGGGACAGCTATTCTCTGGAAACACCATATATTTT
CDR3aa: CASSLGQLFSGNTIYF

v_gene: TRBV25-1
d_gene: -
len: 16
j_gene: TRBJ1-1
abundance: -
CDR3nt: TGTGCCAGCAGTGCTCGAGGGGTGGGAGGACTTGTCGAAGCTTTCTTT
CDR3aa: CASSARGVGGLVEAFF

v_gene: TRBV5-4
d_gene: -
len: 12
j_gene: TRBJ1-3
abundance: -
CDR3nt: TGTGCCAGCAGCTTGTACGGTAACACCATATATTTT
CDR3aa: CASSLYGNTIYF

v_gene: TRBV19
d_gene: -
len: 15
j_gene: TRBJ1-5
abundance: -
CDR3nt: TGTGCCAGTAGGACCATCGGGGACACAAATCAGCCCCAGCATTTT
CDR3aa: CASRTIGDTNQPQHF

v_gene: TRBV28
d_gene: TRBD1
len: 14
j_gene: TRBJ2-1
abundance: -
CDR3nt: TGTGCCAGCAGTCCGGGGACAGCCTATGATGAGCAGTTCTTC
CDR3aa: CASSPGTAYDEQFF

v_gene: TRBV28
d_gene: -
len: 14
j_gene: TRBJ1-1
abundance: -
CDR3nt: TGTGCCAGCAGCCGATTGTTGGCGAACACTGAAGCTTTCTTT
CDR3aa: CASSRLLANTEAFF

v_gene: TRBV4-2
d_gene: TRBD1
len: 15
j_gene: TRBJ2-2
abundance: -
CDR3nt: TGTGCCAGCGATGGCGGACAGGGCGCGGGCGGGGAGCTGTTTTTT
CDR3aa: CASDGGQGAGGELFF

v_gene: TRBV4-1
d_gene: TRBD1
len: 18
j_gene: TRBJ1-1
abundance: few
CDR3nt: TGCGCCAGCAGCCAAGAGACAGGACAGGGGGCGGCGAACACTGAAGCTTTCTTT
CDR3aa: CASSQETGQGAANTEAFF

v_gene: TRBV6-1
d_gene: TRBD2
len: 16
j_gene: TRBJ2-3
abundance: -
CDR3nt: TGTGCCAGCAGTGAAGTAGCGGGGGGGTACACAGATACGCAGTATTTT
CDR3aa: CASSEVAGGYTDTQYF

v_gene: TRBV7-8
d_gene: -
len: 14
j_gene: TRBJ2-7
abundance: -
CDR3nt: TGTGCCAGCAGCTCCGACAGGCCCACCTACGAGCAGTACTTC
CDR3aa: CASSSDRPTYEQYF

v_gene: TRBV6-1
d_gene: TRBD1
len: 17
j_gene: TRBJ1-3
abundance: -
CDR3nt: TGTGCCAGCAGTGCATTAGACAGGGGACTCTCTGGAAACACCATATATTTT
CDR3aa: CASSALDRGLSGNTIYF

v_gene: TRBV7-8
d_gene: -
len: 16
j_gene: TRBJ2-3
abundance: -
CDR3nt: TGTGCCAGCAGCTTATGGCGGGGTCCCTGGGAAGATACGCAGTATTTT
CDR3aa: CASSLWRGPWEDTQYF

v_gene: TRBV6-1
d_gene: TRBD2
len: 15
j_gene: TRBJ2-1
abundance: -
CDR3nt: TGTGCCAGCAGTGAAGGCGGGAGATCGTACAATGAGCAGTTCTTC
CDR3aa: CASSEGGRSYNEQFF

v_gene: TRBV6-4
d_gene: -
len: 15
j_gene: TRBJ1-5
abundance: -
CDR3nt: TGTGCCAGCAGGAGACAGGAGGTATACAATCAGCCCCAGCATTTT
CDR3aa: CASRRQEVYNQPQHF

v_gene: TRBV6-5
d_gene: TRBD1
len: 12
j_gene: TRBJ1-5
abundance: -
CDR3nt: TGTGCCAGCAGTTCAGGGGGGCAGCCCCAGCATTTT
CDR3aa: CASSSGGQPQHF

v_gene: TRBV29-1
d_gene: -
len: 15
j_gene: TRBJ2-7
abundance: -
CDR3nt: TGCAGCGTTTACGGGGAAACGGTAGAGGACTACGAGCAGTACTTC
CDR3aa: CSVYGETVEDYEQYF

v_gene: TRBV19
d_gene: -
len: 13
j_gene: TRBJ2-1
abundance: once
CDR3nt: TGTGCCAGTTCGCAGGGGGGCTTCGATGAGCAGTTCTTC
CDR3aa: CASSQGGFDEQFF

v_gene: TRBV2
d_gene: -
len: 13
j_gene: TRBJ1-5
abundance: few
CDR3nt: TGTGCCAGCAGGCAGGGGACGCGTCAGCCCCAGCATTTT
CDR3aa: CASRQGTRQPQHF

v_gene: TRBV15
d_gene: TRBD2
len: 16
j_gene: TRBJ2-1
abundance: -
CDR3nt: TGTGCCACCAGCAGAATTCCGGGACTAGCGGGGGAGGAGCAGTTCTTC
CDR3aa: CATSRIPGLAGEEQFF